The sequence of this T cell receptor beta chain was determined in a study of T cells after posttransplantation cyclophosphamide. Treatment was busulfan-fludarabine conditioning, a marrow graft, and cyclophosphamide on days +3 and +4. Profiling relied on immunoSEQ multiplex PCR, and the TCRdb table lists in-frame clones only, not all of them. The repertoire consists of 15,000 to 20,000 clones, with about three quarters occurring once and the leading ten covering around 29%. V was pared by 5 bases and J by 2 bases, with 12 bases between. Germline CDR1 reads MNHEY; CDR2 reads SVGAGI. The CDR3 length is 14 residues.

V is TRBV6-5 and J is TRBJ2-5; D not certain. This receptor was obtained from a female patient between 40 and 50 years old who received an allogeneic stem cell transplant from a related donor, was CMV-positive, and had no GVHD. Some T cells may possibly be graft donor cells. Source: CD8+ T cells sorted from PBMCs, taken about 1,900 days after a stem cell transplant with posttransplant cyclophosphamide. As DNA, the CDR3 is TGTGCCAGCAGTATCTACGACTCACAAGAGACCCAGTACTTC. Protein: CASSIYDSQETQYF.